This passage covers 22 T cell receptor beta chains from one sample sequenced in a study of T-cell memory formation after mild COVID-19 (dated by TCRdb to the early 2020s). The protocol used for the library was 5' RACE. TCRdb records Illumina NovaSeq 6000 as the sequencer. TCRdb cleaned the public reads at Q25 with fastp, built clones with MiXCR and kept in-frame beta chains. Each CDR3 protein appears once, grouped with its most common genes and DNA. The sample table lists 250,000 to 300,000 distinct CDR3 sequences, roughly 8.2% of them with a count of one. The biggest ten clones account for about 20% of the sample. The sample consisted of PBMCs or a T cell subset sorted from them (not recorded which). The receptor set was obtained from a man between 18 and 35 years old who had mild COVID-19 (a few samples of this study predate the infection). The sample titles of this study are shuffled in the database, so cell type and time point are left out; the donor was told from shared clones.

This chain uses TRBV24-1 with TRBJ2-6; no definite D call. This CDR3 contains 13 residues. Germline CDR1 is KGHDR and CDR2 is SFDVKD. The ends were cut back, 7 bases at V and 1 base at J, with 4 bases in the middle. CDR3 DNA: TGTGCCACCAGCGAATCTGGGGCCAACGTCCTGACTTTC. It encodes CATSESGANVLTF.

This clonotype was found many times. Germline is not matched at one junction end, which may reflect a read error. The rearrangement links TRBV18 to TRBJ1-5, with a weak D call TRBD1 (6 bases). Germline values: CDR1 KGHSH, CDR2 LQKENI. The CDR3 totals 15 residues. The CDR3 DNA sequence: TGTGCCAGCTCTCCACAGGGTATCGGCAATCAGCCCCAGCATTTT. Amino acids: CASSPQGIGNQPQHF.

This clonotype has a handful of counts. The CDR3 loop reads CASSLTQRDREFANTEAFF. As DNA, the CDR3 is TGTGCCAGCAGCTTAACTCAACGGGACAGGGAATTCGCTAACACTGAAGCTTTCTTT. The rearrangement joins TRBV7-3 to TRBJ1-1; 9 bases match TRBD1. The V segment lost 0 bases and the J segment 2 bases; nucleotides outside the gene matches: 13. Germline CDR1 is SGHTA and CDR2 is FQGTGA. The CDR3 consists of 19 residues.

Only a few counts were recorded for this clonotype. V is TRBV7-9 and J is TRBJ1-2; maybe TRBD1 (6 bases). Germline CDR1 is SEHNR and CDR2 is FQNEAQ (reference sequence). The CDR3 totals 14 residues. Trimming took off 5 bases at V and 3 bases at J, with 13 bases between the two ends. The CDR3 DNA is TGTGCCAGCAGCCCCGGACAGAGATACTATGGCTACACCTTC. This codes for CASSPGQRYYGYTF.

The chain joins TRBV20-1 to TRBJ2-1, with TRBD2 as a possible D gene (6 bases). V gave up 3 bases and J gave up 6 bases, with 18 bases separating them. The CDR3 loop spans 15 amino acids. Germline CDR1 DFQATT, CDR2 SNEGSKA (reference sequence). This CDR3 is CSARAPGGASNEQFF. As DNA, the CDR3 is TGCAGTGCTAGGGCTCCTGGCGGGGCCTCCAATGAGCAGTTCTTC.

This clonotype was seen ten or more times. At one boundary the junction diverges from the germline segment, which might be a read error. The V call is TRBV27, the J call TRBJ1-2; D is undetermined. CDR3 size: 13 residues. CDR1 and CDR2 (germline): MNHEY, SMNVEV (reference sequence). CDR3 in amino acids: CASSSGINHGYTF. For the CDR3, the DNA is TGTGCCAGCAGTTCGGGGATTAACCATGGCTACACCTTC.

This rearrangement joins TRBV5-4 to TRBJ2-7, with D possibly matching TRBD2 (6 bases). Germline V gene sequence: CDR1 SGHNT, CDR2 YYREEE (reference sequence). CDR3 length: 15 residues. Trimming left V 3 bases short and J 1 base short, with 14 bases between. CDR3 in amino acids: CASSSPGTPSYEQYF. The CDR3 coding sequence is TGTGCCAGCAGCTCGCCCGGGACTCCGTCCTACGAGCAGTACTTC.

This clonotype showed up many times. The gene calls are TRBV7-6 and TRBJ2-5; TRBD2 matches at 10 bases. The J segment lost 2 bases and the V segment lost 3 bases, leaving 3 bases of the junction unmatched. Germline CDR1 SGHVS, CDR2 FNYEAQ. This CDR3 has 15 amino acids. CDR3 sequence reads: CASSFGLAVQETQYF. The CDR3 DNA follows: TGTGCCAGCAGCTTCGGACTAGCGGTACAAGAGACCCAGTACTTC.

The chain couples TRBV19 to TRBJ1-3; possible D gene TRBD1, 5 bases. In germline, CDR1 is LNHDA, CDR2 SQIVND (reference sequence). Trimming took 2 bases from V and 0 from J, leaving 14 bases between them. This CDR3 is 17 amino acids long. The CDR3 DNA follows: TGTGCCAGTAGTATACGGGACCCGGCAATCTCTGGAAACACCATATATTTT. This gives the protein CASSIRDPAISGNTIYF.

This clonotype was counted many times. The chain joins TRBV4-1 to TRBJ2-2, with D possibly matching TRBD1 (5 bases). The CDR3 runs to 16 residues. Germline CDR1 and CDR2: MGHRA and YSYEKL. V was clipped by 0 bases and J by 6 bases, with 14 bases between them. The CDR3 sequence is CASSQDDGRDPGELFF. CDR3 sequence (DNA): TGCGCCAGCAGCCAAGACGATGGCAGGGATCCCGGGGAGCTGTTTTTT.

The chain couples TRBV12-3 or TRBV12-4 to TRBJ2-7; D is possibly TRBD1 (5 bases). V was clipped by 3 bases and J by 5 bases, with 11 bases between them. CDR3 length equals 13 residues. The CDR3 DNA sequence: TGTGCCAGCAGTTTGGGCAGGGTGGACGAGCAGTACTTC. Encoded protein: CASSLGRVDEQYF.

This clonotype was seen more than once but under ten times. Written as DNA, the CDR3 is TGTGCCAGCAGCTCAAACCCCAGGACTGCGAACACCGGGGAGCTGTTTTTT. Its translation: CASSSNPRTANTGELFF. This chain connects TRBV9 to TRBJ2-2; a weak D match, TRBD2 (5 bases). Trimming took off 4 bases at V and 0 bases at J, with 16 bases between the two ends. This CDR3 region has 17 residues. The germline V gene has CDR1 SGDLS and CDR2 YYNGEE.

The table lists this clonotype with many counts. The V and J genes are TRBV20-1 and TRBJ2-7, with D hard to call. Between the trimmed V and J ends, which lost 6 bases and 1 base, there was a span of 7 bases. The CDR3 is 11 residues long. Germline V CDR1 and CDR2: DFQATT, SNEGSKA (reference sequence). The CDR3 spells CSAQSSYEQYV. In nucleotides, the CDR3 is TGCAGTGCCCAGTCTTCCTACGAGCAGTACGTC.

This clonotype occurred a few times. The CDR3 DNA sequence: TGTGCCAGCAGTTTCCCCCCGACCCCCGGGGAGCTGTTTTTT. This encodes CASSFPPTPGELFF. J is TRBJ2-2 and V is TRBV6-5; D is unclear. V was clipped by 4 bases and J by 6 bases, with 12 bases between them. CDR1 is MNHEY and CDR2 is SVGAGI in the germline V gene. The CDR3 has 14 amino acids.

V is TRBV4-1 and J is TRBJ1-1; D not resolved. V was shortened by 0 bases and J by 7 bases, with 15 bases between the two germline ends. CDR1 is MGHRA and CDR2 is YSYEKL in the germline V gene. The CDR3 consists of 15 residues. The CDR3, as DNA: TGCGCCAGCAGCCAAGACCCCCTAGGTTCGATTGAAGCTTTCTTT. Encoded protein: CASSQDPLGSIEAFF.

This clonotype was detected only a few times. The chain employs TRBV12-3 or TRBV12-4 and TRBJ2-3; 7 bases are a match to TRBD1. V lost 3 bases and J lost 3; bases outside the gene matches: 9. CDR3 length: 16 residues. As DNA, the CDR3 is TGTGCCAGCAGTTTCGCTACAGGGGAAGGAACAGATACGCAGTATTTT. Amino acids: CASSFATGEGTDTQYF.

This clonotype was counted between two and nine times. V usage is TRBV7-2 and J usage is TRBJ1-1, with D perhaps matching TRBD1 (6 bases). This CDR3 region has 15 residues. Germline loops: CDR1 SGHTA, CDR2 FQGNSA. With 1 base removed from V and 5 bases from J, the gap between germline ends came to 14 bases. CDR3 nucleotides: TGTGCCAGCAGCTTAGTTGGGGGCAGGTTGACTGAAGCTTTCTTT. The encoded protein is CASSLVGGRLTEAFF.

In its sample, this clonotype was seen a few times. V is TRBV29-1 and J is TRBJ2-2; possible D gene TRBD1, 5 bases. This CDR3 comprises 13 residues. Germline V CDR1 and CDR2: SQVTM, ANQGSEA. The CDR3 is CSVGESNTGELFF. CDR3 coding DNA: TGCAGTGTAGGGGAATCGAACACCGGGGAGCTGTTTTTT.

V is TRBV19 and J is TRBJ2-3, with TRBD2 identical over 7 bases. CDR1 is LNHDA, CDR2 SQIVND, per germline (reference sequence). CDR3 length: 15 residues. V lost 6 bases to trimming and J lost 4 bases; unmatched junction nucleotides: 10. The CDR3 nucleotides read TGTGCCAGTAGCGTTCTAGCGGTCGGGGCAGATACGCAGTATTTT. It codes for CASSVLAVGADTQYF.

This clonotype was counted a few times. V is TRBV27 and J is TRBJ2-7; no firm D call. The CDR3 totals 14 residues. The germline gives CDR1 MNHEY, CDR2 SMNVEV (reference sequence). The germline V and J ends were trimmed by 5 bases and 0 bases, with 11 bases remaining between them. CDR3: CASSPEESSYEQYV. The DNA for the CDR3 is TGTGCCAGCAGTCCCGAGGAAAGCTCCTACGAGCAGTACGTC.

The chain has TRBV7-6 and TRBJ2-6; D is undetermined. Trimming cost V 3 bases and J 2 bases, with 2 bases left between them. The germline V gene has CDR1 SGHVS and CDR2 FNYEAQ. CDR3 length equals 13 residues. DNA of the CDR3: TGTGCCAGCAGCTTCCCTGGGGCCAACGTCCTGACTTTC. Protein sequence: CASSFPGANVLTF.

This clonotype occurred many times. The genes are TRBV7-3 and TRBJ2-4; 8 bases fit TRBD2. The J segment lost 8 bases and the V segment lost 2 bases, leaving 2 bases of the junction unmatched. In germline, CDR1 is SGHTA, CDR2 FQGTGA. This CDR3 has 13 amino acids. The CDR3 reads CASSLGRGDIQYF. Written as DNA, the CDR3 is TGTGCCAGCAGCTTAGGGCGGGGGGACATTCAGTACTTC.